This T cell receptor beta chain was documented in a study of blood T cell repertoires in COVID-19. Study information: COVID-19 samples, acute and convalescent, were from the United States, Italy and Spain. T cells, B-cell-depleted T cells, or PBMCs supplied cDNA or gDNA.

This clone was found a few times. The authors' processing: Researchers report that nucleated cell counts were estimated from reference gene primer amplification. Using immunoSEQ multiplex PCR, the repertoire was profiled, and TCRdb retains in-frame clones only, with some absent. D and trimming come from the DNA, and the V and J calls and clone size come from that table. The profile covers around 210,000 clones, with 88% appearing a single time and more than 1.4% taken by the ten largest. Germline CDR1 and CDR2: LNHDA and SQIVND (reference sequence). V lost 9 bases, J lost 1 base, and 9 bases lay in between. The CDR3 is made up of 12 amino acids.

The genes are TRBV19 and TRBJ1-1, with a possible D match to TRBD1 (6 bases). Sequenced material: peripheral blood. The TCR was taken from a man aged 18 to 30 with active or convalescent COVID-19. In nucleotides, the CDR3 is TGTGCCAGCGAGACAGGGAACACTGAAGCTTTCTTT. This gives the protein CASETGNTEAFF.